Described below is a single T cell receptor (beta chain) sequence and its context. Its antigen is currently unknown. Specified treatment: oral pan-JAK inhibitor, 5-10 mg twice daily. CDR3 length equals 15 residues. Germline CDR1 and CDR2: SGHDT and YYEEEE. The trim removed 5 bases at V and 6 bases at J, leaving 11 bases unmatched. The data derive from a study of CD8+ T cells in alopecia areata. Investigators isolated RNA and reverse transcribed it into cDNA to act as the sequencing template. TCRdb's copy holds only in-frame clones and misses some; the assay was immunoSEQ multiplex PCR. The sample lists nearly 200,000 clones, roughly 64% seen once, with 5.5% in the top ten. Study findings and constraints: In blood and scalp, many expanded lesional clones persisted during tofacitinib.

This sequence was found in a human donor with alopecia areata. The sequencing used CD4+ T cells sorted from blood, collected at week 24, from a patient treated with tofacitinib. V and J are TRBV5-6 and TRBJ2-7, with 10 nucleotides matching TRBD1. For the CDR3, the DNA is TGTGCCAGCAGTTTACCGGGACAGGGGCCATCCGAGCAGTACTTC. Protein product: CASSLPGQGPSEQYF.